This TCR beta chain is drawn from a study of persistence of HIV-infected CD4 T cells. Study information: CD4+ T cells responding to CMV or HIV-1 Gag were isolated. Suppressive ART had lasted a median of roughly eight years.

An overlapping HIV-1 Gag peptide pool stimulated these cells at about 0.91 ug/peptide/mL. Memory cells lacking CD40L and CD69 with high CD45RO were sorted. Plasma HIV-1 RNA stayed below 50 copies/mL for at least 4 years. The CDR3 contains 18 residues. Trimming stripped 2 bases from V and 1 base from J, with 19 bases between. The germline V gene encodes CDR1 KGHSH and CDR2 LQKENI. This clone was seen only once. Its antigen is currently unknown. The immunoSEQ assay was version 4, run in survey mode. Sequenced by immunoSEQ multiplex PCR; TCRdb stores in-frame clones only, minus some. Of 35,000 to 45,000 clones detected, about 85% appear once; the ten largest clones hold about 5%.

This chain joins TRBV18 and TRBJ2-3; D possibly uses TRBD1 or TRBD2 (5 bases each). The sequence was obtained from an adult with HIV. The donor label of this sample is uncertain. The sequencing used cultured CD4+ T cells from PBMCs, collected from a patient who received antiretroviral therapy. This CDR3 reads CASSPSGAGIGGTDTQYF. Here the CDR3 DNA reads TGTGCCAGCTCACCATCCGGGGCAGGAATCGGTGGCACAGATACGCAGTATTTT.